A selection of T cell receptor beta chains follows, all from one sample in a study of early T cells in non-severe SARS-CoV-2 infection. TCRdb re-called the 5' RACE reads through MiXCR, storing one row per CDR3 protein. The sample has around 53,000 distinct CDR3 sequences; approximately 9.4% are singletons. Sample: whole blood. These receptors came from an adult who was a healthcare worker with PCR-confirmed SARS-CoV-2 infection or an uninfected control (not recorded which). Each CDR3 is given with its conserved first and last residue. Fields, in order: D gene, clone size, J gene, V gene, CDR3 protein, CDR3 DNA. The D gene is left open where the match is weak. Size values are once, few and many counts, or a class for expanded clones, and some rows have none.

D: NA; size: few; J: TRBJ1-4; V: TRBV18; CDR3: CASSLDSNEKLFF; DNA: TGTGCCAGCTCACTCGACAGTAATGAAAAACTGTTTTTT
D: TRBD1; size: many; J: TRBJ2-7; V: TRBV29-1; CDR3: CSVGAPGQGWYEQYF; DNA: TGCAGCGTTGGAGCCCCGGGACAGGGGTGGTACGAGCAGTACTTC
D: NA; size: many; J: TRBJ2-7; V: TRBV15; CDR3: CATSRDLSATREQYF; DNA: TGTGCCACCAGCAGAGATCTTTCAGCGACTCGCGAGCAGTACTTC
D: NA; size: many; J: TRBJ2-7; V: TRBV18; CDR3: CASSPPVGYESEQYF; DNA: TGTGCCAGCTCACCACCAGTGGGGTACGAGAGCGAGCAGTACTTC
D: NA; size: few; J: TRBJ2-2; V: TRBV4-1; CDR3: CASRMAGHPNTGELFF; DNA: TGCGCCAGCAGGATGGCGGGACACCCGAACACCGGGGAGCTGTTTTTT
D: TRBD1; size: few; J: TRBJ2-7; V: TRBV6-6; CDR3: CASSSRDRDEQYF; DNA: TGTGCCAGCAGCTCAAGGGACAGGGATGAGCAGTACTTC
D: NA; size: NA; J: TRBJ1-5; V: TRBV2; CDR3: CASSVGNNQPQHF; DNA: TGTGCCAGCAGTGTGGGGAACAATCAGCCCCAGCATTTT
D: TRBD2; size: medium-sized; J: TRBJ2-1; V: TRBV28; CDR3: CASRHELAVGPYNEQFF; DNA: TGTGCCAGCAGGCATGAACTAGCGGTCGGACCCTACAATGAGCAGTTCTTC
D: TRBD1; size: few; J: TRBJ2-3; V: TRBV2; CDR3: CASSVDRGADTQYF; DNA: TGTGCCAGCAGTGTTGACAGGGGAGCAGATACGCAGTATTTT
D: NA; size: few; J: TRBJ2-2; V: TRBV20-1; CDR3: CSARESAQHSGELFF; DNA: TGCAGTGCTAGAGAGTCAGCACAACACTCCGGGGAGCTGTTTTTT
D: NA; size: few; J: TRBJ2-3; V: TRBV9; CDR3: CASSVDPAPSTDTQYF; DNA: TGTGCCAGCAGCGTAGATCCAGCCCCAAGCACAGATACGCAGTATTTT
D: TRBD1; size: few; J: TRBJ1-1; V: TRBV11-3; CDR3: CASSVDRGTEAFF; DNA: TGTGCCAGCAGCGTGGACAGGGGAACTGAAGCTTTCTTT
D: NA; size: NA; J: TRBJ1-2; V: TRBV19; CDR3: CASSIDRENYGYTF; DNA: TGTGCCAGTAGTATAGACAGGGAGAACTATGGCTACACCTTC
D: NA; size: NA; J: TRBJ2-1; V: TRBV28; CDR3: CASNLYRETYNEQFF; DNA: TGTGCCAGCAACTTGTACAGGGAAACGTACAATGAGCAGTTCTTC
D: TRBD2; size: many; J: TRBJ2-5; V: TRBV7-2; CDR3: CASSLASSGFSETQYF; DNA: TGTGCCAGCAGCTTAGCTTCTAGCGGGTTTTCGGAGACCCAGTACTTC
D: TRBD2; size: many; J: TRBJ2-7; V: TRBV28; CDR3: CASSPGGSSYEQYF; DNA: TGTGCCAGCAGTCCAGGCGGGAGCTCCTACGAGCAGTACTTC
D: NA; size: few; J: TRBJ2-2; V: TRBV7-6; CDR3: CASSLYAGLSTGELFF; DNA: TGTGCCAGCAGCTTATATGCAGGGCTGAGCACCGGGGAGCTGTTTTTT
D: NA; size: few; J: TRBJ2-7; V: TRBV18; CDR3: CASSPRADYEQYF; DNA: TGTGCCAGCTCACCAAGGGCAGACTACGAGCAGTACTTC
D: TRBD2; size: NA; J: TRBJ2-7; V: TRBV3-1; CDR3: CASSSGLAGVAEQYF; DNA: TGTGCCAGCAGCTCAGGACTAGCGGGAGTAGCCGAGCAGTACTTC
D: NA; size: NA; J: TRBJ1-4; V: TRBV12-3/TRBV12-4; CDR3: CASRGRGPRREKLFF; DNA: TGTGCCAGCCGGGGGAGGGGCCCTAGGCGAGAAAAACTGTTTTTT
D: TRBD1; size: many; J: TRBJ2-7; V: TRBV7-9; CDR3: CASSTRDRGGYEQYF; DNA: TGTGCCAGCAGCACGAGGGACAGGGGAGGGTACGAGCAGTACTTC
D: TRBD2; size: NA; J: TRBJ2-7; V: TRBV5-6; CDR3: CASSLGTSLLGQYF; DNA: TGTGCCAGCAGCTTGGGGACTAGCCTATTGGGGCAGTACTTC
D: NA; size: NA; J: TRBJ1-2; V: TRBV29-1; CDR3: CSVEDNGRAYGYTF; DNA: TGCAGCGTTGAAGATAATGGCAGGGCCTATGGCTACACCTTC
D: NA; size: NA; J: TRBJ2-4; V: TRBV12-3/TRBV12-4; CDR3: CASSLEPSNIQYF; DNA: TGTGCCAGCAGTTTAGAGCCTAGCAACATTCAGTACTTC
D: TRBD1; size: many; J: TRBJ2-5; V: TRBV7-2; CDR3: CASSRQGAETQYF; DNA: TGTGCCAGCAGCCGACAGGGGGCCGAGACCCAGTACTTC
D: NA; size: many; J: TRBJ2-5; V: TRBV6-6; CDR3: CASTPASWGGETQYF; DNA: TGTGCCAGCACCCCGGCCAGCTGGGGGGGCGAGACCCAGTACTTC
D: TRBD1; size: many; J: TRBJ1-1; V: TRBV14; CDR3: CASSLTGGTEAFF; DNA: TGTGCCAGCAGCCTCACAGGGGGCACTGAAGCTTTCTTT
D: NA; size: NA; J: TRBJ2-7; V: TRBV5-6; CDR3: CASSLPWPGQSFDEQYF; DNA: TGTGCCAGCAGCCTCCCTTGGCCGGGACAAAGTTTCGACGAGCAGTACTTC
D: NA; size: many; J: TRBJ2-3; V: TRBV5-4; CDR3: CASSSFTGIGTDTQYF; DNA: TGTGCCAGCAGTTCTTTCACAGGGATCGGCACAGATACGCAGTATTTT